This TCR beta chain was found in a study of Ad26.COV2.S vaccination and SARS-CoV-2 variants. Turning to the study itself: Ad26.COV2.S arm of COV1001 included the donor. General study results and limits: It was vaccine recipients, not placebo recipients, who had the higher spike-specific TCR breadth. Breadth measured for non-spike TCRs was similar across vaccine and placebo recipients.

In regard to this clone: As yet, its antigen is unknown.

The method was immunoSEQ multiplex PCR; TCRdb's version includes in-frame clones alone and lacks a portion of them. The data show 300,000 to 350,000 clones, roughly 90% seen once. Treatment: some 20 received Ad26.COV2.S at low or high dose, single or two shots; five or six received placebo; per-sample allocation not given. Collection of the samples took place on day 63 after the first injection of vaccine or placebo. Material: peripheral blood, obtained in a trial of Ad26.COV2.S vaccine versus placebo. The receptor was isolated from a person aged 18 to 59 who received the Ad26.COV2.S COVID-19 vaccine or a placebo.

The CDR3 DNA follows: TGTGCCAGTAGTATATTATACGGGACGAACACTGAAGCTTTCTTT. As protein: CASSILYGTNTEAFF. The rearrangement links TRBV19 to TRBJ1-1; a weak D match, TRBD1 (5 bases). This CDR3 region has 15 residues. V was cut by 2 bases and J by 1 base, with 11 bases left in between. In germline, CDR1 is LNHDA, CDR2 SQIVND (reference sequence).